What follows are 25 T cell receptor beta chains derived from one specimen sequenced in a study of regulatory T cells in long-lasting Graves disease. With iRepertoire HTBI primers and Arm-PCR of CDR3 regions, TCR beta libraries were built. One entry per CDR3 protein, called by TCRdb with MiXCR from the multiplex PCR reads. The sample consists of about 420,000 distinct CDR3 sequences, roughly 15% of them appearing once. Noted time point: newly diagnosed GD, antithyroid drugs for less than 3 months. The TCR library was made from RNA that had been extracted from PBMCs in TRIzol. The data were also submitted as part of a second study, on T cells in Graves' hyperthyroidism and ophthalmopathy.

The starting material was peripheral blood mononuclear cells (PBMCs), obtained at new diagnosis, from a patient treated with antithyroid drugs. These receptors all stem from a woman under 30 with Graves disease.

This clonotype appeared many times. The chain recombines TRBV7-9 with TRBJ2-5; possibly TRBD1 or TRBD2 for D (5 bases each). This CDR3 region has 13 residues. Germline V lookup: CDR1 SEHNR, CDR2 FQNEAQ (reference sequence). V lost 5 bases, J lost 2 bases, and 9 bases lay in between. CDR3 bases: TGTGCCAGCAGCAGAGGGGAACAAGAGACCCAGTACTTC. It encodes CASSRGEQETQYF.

This rearrangement joins TRBV7-9 to TRBJ2-2, with D possibly matching TRBD1 (5 bases). Trimming removed 5 bases at V and 10 bases at J, with 17 bases between. The CDR3 has 14 amino acids. Germline CDR1 reads SEHNR; CDR2 reads FQNEAQ (reference sequence). The CDR3 nucleotides read TGTGCCAGCAGCCCCTCTTTATGGGGCGAGGAGCTGTTTTTT. Encoded protein: CASSPSLWGEELFF. Based on the CDR3 plus reference TRBV7-9 and TRBJ2-2, the full variable domain is DTGVSQNPRHKITKRGQNVTFRCDPISEHNRLYWYRQTLGQGPEFLTYFQNEAQLEKSRLLSDRFSAERPKGSFSTLEIQRTEQGDSAMYLCASSPSLWGEELFFGEGSRLTVL.

This clonotype was seen ten or more times. The chain uses TRBV10-3 and TRBJ2-5; D may be TRBD2 (5 bases). Trimming pared 0 bases from V and 4 bases from J, leaving 12 bases between. CDR1 is ENHRY and CDR2 is SYGVKD in the germline V gene. This CDR3 region has 15 residues. CDR3 sequence reads: CAISESGTRGETQYF. CDR3 nucleotide sequence: TGTGCCATCAGTGAGTCAGGTACCCGGGGAGAGACCCAGTACTTC.

The table lists this clonotype with many counts. The chain links TRBV3-1 to TRBJ2-1; 9 nucleotides line up with TRBD1. The CDR3 is 15 amino acids. The germline V gene encodes CDR1 LGHDT and CDR2 YNNKEL (reference sequence). Unmatched junction bases numbered 1, after V lost 0 bases and J lost 4 bases. DNA for the CDR3: TGTGCCAGCAGCCAAGAGGACAGGGGTTACAATGAGCAGTTCTTC. Its translation is CASSQEDRGYNEQFF.

This clonotype has a handful of counts. This sequence joins TRBV6-2 or TRBV6-3 and TRBJ1-2, with D unresolved. Germline assignment: CDR1 MNHEY and CDR2 SVGEGT. The CDR3 is 13 residues long. V shed 5 bases and J shed 4 bases, with 11 bases lying between them. The CDR3 DNA follows: TGTGCCAGCAGTCAACAGTATCTCTATGGCTACACCTTC. Translated: CASSQQYLYGYTF.

This clonotype occurred many times. The genes are TRBV18 and TRBJ1-2, with 9 bases that match TRBD1. Per the germline V gene, CDR1 is KGHSH and CDR2 is LQKENI. The V and J ends lost 1 base and 8 bases, in that order; junction bases with no gene match: 2. This CDR3 comprises 13 residues. DNA for the CDR3: TGTGCCAGCTCACCACGGACAGGGGAAGGCTACACCTTC. Translation: CASSPRTGEGYTF.

This clonotype has ten or more counts. The chain recombines TRBV28 with TRBJ1-5; 7 nucleotides line up with TRBD1. The V gene's germline CDR1 is MDHEN and CDR2 SYDVKM. J gave up 5 bases and V 9 bases, and 7 bases lay outside the gene matches. The CDR3 totals 13 residues. This CDR3 reads CASRTGVHQPQHF. The CDR3 nucleotides are TGTGCCAGTCGGACAGGCGTCCATCAGCCCCAGCATTTT.

V gene TRBV29-1 combines with J gene TRBJ2-7, with D unclear. The germline V and J ends were trimmed by 5 bases and 1 base, with 9 bases remaining between them. Germline V CDR1 and CDR2: SQVTM, ANQGSEA. The CDR3 has 12 residues. CDR3 in DNA: TGCAGCGTTACACAGTATTCCTACGAGCAGTACTTC. It yields the protein CSVTQYSYEQYF.

This chain connects TRBV11-2 to TRBJ2-5, with D perhaps being TRBD1 or TRBD2 (7 bases each). The CDR3 has 16 residues. Germline lookup yields CDR1 SGHAT and CDR2 FQNNGV. The V end lost 3 bases, the J end lost 4 bases, and 18 bases lay between the germline ends. The CDR3 spells CASSLNSGGGLETQYF. Here the CDR3 DNA reads TGTGCCAGCAGCTTGAATTCAGGGGGGGGACTAGAGACCCAGTACTTC.

The rearrangement uses TRBV20-1 and TRBJ2-1, with 8 bases aligning to TRBD2. The V gene's germline CDR1 is DFQATT and CDR2 SNEGSKA (reference sequence). V was clipped by 3 bases and J by 8 bases; unmatched bases: 9. This CDR3 is 14 amino acids long. CDR3 protein: CSASGRTSYDEQFF. The CDR3 DNA follows: TGCAGTGCTAGTGGGCGGACTAGCTATGATGAGCAGTTCTTC.

In this sample, this clonotype turned up many times. The J gene is TRBJ2-2, the V gene TRBV29-1, with 8 bases matching TRBD2. This CDR3 is 14 amino acids long. Germline loops: CDR1 SQVTM, CDR2 ANQGSEA. The CDR3 DNA reads TGCAGTACCAGGCGGGAGGAGTATACCGGGGAGCTGTTTTTT. This encodes CSTRREEYTGELFF.

The chain has TRBV19 and TRBJ2-1; maybe TRBD1 (7 bases). CDR3 length: 15 amino acids. Germline-derived CDR1 and CDR2 are LNHDA and SQIVND (reference sequence). Trimming took 10 bases from V and 4 from J, leaving 20 bases between them. The CDR3 reads CATMTGAGGYNEQFF. The CDR3 DNA reads TGTGCCACTATGACGGGGGCAGGGGGTTACAATGAGCAGTTCTTC.

This rearrangement joins TRBV28 to TRBJ2-7; a weak D match, TRBD1 (5 bases). The germline gives CDR1 MDHEN, CDR2 SYDVKM. Trimming stripped 2 bases from V and 1 base from J, with 9 bases between. The CDR3 spans 14 residues. CDR3 loop: CASSLITGSYEQYF. The DNA for the CDR3 is TGTGCCAGCAGTTTAATAACAGGTTCCTACGAGCAGTACTTC.

There are a few counts of this clonotype. The chain employs TRBV15 and TRBJ1-3; D unresolved. This CDR3 comprises 15 residues. The ends were cut back, 0 bases at V and 0 bases at J, with 6 bases in the middle. Per germline, CDR1 LNHNV and CDR2 YYDKDF (reference sequence). In nucleotides, the CDR3 is TGTGCCACCAGCAGAGAGGGATTCTCTGGAAACACCATATATTTT. It translates to CATSREGFSGNTIYF.

This clonotype was picked up a small number of times. The V call is TRBV9, the J call TRBJ1-6; D not certain. Germline V CDR1 and CDR2: SGDLS, YYNGEE. Deletions cut 3 bases from V and 7 bases from J, with 14 bases between. The CDR3 contains 15 residues. The CDR3 region is CASSGGISANSPLHF. As DNA, the CDR3 is TGTGCCAGCAGCGGAGGGATATCGGCAAATTCACCCCTCCACTTT.

The genes are TRBV30 and TRBJ2-7, with 9 bases identical to TRBD1. The CDR3 sequence is 14 residues long. J gave up 6 bases and V 4 bases, and 10 bases lay outside the gene matches. The germline V gene has CDR1 GTSNPN and CDR2 SVGIG (reference sequence). The CDR3 DNA reads as TGTGCCTGGACCGAAGGGACAGGGAGAGGCGAGCAGTACTTC. Translating gives CAWTEGTGRGEQYF.

This clonotype was seen at least ten times. The V gene is TRBV29-1, the J gene TRBJ1-1; D not certain. The CDR3 contains 11 residues. The V gene's germline CDR1 is SQVTM and CDR2 ANQGSEA. V lost 4 bases to trimming and J lost 1 base, with 4 bases between them. The CDR3 DNA reads TGCAGCGTTGTGAGGAACACTGAAGCTTTCTTT. It encodes CSVVRNTEAFF.

There are many counts of this clonotype. This chain uses TRBV12-3 or TRBV12-4 with TRBJ2-1; 7 nucleotides line up with TRBD2. The V and J ends lost 3 bases and 6 bases, in that order; junction bases with no gene match: 8. The CDR3 covers 15 residues. As DNA, the CDR3 is TGTGCCAGCAGTTTTCTGGCGGGAGAGGGCAATGAGCAGTTCTTC. Translating it yields CASSFLAGEGNEQFF.

This clonotype appeared many times. The V gene is TRBV6-5, the J gene TRBJ1-1; D ambiguous. This CDR3 has 14 amino acids. V was clipped by 3 bases and J by 0 bases, with 8 bases between them. Germline CDR1 reads MNHEY; CDR2 reads SVGAGI. The CDR3 sequence is CASSYHGVNTEAFF. In DNA, the CDR3 is TGTGCCAGCAGTTATCACGGGGTGAACACTGAAGCTTTCTTT.

This clonotype was counted only a few times. The V and J genes are TRBV18 and TRBJ1-1, with D perhaps matching TRBD1 (5 bases). Trimming took off 3 bases at V and 6 bases at J, with 11 bases between the two ends. The CDR3 covers 13 residues. Germline lookup yields CDR1 KGHSH and CDR2 LQKENI. CDR3 coding DNA: TGTGCCAGCTCACCCAGGGACCGGTCTGAAGCTTTCTTT. Its translation: CASSPRDRSEAFF.

As to this clonotype: Just one base apart from a much larger clone, this may be a read error. J is TRBJ1-1 and V is TRBV7-9; 7 positions match TRBD1. The CDR3 extends over 14 amino acids. V trimming: 5 bases; J trimming: 11 bases; junction bases outside the gene matches: 14. In germline, CDR1 is SEHNR, CDR2 FQNEAQ (reference sequence). CDR3 in DNA: TGTGCCAGCAGCCTCGAGACAGGGACGCGAGGGGCTTTCTTT. The encoded protein is CASSLETGTRGAFF.

This clonotype has at least ten counts. This sequence joins TRBV12-3 or TRBV12-4 and TRBJ2-1, with 10 bases that match TRBD2. CDR3 size: 16 residues. The junction had 8 bases not matched to a gene; V was cut back by 5 bases and J by 4 bases. CDR3 sequence: CASSKPGLALYNEQFF. CDR3 DNA sequence: TGTGCCAGCAGTAAACCGGGACTAGCGTTATACAATGAGCAGTTCTTC.

The sample holds one count of this clonotype. The chain carries TRBV20-1 and TRBJ2-3; TRBD2 aligns across 12 bases. J was trimmed by 7 bases and V by 3 bases; bases with no gene match: 11. Germline loops: CDR1 DFQATT, CDR2 SNEGSKA (reference sequence). The CDR3 is 16 amino acids. The DNA of the CDR3 is TGCAGTGCTAGGGGCGCTAGCGGGAGGGCCGTATATACGCAGTATTTT. It specifies CSARGASGRAVYTQYF.

This clonotype was counted many times. The V and J genes are TRBV6-1 and TRBJ2-7; weak D call: TRBD1 (5 bases). This CDR3 has 13 residues. V was clipped by 6 bases and J by 2 bases, with 11 bases between them. From germline, CDR1 is MNHNS and CDR2 SASEGT. CDR3 sequence (DNA): TGTGCCAGCAGCGCTGACAGAGCCTACGAGCAGTACTTC. It yields the protein CASSADRAYEQYF.

This clonotype is a singleton in its sample. A much more abundant neighbour one base away suggests this may be a read error. This CDR3 fails to terminate in the conserved phenylalanine or tryptophan, so it likely reflects a read error. CDR3: CASSPRGPGRENTEAFL. The CDR3 nucleotides read TGTGCCAGCAGCCCGCGTGGACCGGGGAGGGAGAACACTGAAGCTTTCCTT. This chain connects TRBV7-8 to TRBJ1-1; no definite D call. CDR1 is SGHVS and CDR2 is FQNEAQ in the germline V gene. Trimming pared 5 bases from V and 1 base from J, leaving 20 bases between. This CDR3 region has 17 residues.